Shown below are 32 T cell receptor beta chains from a single sample sequenced in a study of T cell responses to AZD1222 COVID-19 vaccine. Libraries were prepared by immunoSEQ multiplex PCR; TCRdb keeps only in-frame clonotypes and omits some of them. The table records 120,000 or so clones, roughly nine tenths of them present only once. The material was peripheral blood, obtained on day 0 of AZD1222 vaccination. Receptors were obtained from an adult in good health.

This clone appeared a single time. The genes are TRBV28 and TRBJ2-1; tentatively, D is TRBD1 (6 bases). Trimming shortened V by 5 bases and J by 7 bases, and 12 bases separated the two germline ends. This CDR3 region has 13 residues. Germline V gives CDR1 MDHEN, CDR2 SYDVKM. CDR3 nucleotides: TGTGCCAGCAGTAAGCAGGGGTGGAATGAGCAGTTCTTC. It encodes CASSKQGWNEQFF.

The chain links TRBV5-1 to TRBJ1-5; the match to TRBD1 covers 7 bases. The germline CDR1 and CDR2 sequences are SGHRS and YFSETQ. The CDR3 is made up of 16 amino acids. V trimming: 4 bases; J trimming: 1 base; junction bases outside the gene matches: 8. The CDR3 bases are TGCGCCAGCAGCCCCACAGGGGTCGGAAGCAATCAGCCCCAGCATTTT. It codes for CASSPTGVGSNQPQHF.

The gene calls are TRBV25-1 and TRBJ1-1, with a possible D match to TRBD1 (6 bases). Trimming removed 6 bases from V and 3 bases from J, with 8 bases in between. The CDR3 is 12 residues long. Germline lookup yields CDR1 MGHDK and CDR2 SYGVNS. The CDR3 protein is CASRGQYTEAFF. CDR3 DNA: TGTGCCAGCAGAGGACAGTACACTGAAGCTTTCTTT.

The V call is TRBV28, the J call TRBJ2-2; 9 bases are a match to TRBD1. Germline CDR1 MDHEN, CDR2 SYDVKM. This CDR3 is 17 amino acids long. V was clipped by 5 bases and J by 4 bases; unmatched bases: 11. The CDR3 bases are TGTGCCAGCAGTCCCGCCCCGGGACAGGGAGGCACCGGGGAGCTGTTTTTT. This encodes CASSPAPGQGGTGELFF.

This chain connects TRBV12-3 or TRBV12-4 to TRBJ1-2; D is unclear. Trimming took 10 bases from V and 5 from J, leaving 8 bases between them. The CDR3 runs to 10 residues. CDR3 DNA sequence: TGTGCCACCCGACGGTATGGCTACACCTTC. Translating it yields CATRRYGYTF.

The chain employs TRBV7-3 and TRBJ1-2, with unresolved D. Trimming took 2 bases from V and 3 from J, leaving 7 bases between them. The CDR3 extends over 13 amino acids. The germline gives CDR1 SGHTA, CDR2 FQGTGA. CDR3 bases: TGTGCCAGCAGCTTAGCCCCAGACTATGGCTACACCTTC. As protein: CASSLAPDYGYTF.

This chain links TRBV2 with TRBJ1-3; possible D gene TRBD1, 5 bases. Trimming took off 6 bases at V and 8 bases at J, with 17 bases between the two ends. CDR1 is SNHLY, CDR2 FYNNEI, per germline. This CDR3 is built from 14 residues. CDR3 protein: CASSGPGGTDTIYF. The CDR3 bases are TGTGCCAGCAGCGGGCCTGGGGGGACGGACACCATATATTTT.

This clone was counted between two and nine times. The chain joins TRBV28 to TRBJ2-2; 11 nucleotides match TRBD2. Germline loops: CDR1 MDHEN, CDR2 SYDVKM. The CDR3 has 21 residues. V was pared by 6 bases and J by 3 bases, with 21 bases of the junction left unmatched. For the CDR3, the DNA is TGTGCCAGCAGCCCTTATCTCTCTACTAGCGGGAGCACCTATGACACCGGGGAGCTGTTTTTT. It is translated as CASSPYLSTSGSTYDTGELFF.

The J gene is TRBJ2-7, the V gene TRBV28; the D gene is possibly TRBD1 (6 bases). This CDR3 has 14 amino acids. The V end was cut by 4 bases, the J end by 2 bases, with 12 bases between. Germline assignment: CDR1 MDHEN and CDR2 SYDVKM. CDR3 in amino acids: CASSSQGPTYEQYF. In DNA, the CDR3 is TGTGCCAGCAGTTCCCAGGGGCCTACCTACGAGCAGTACTTC.

The chain uses TRBV15 and TRBJ2-3; 13 positions agree with TRBD2. J gave up 5 bases and V 0 bases, and 8 bases lay outside the gene matches. The CDR3 length is 18 residues. Germline V CDR1 and CDR2: LNHNV, YYDKDF (reference sequence). The CDR3 coding sequence is TGTGCCACCAGCAGAGATAAGGGGACTAGCGGGGAGGGAGATACGCAGTATTTT. It translates to CATSRDKGTSGEGDTQYF.

The CDR3 coding sequence is TGCGCCAGCAGCACCGGGACAGCGAACACTGAAGCTTTCTTT. Its translation: CASSTGTANTEAFF. The V call is TRBV5-1, the J call TRBJ1-1, with 7 bases that match TRBD1. V was clipped by 4 bases and J by 1 base; unmatched bases: 4. CDR3 length equals 14 residues. Germline values: CDR1 SGHRS, CDR2 YFSETQ.

V usage is TRBV5-4 and J usage is TRBJ1-6, with D maybe TRBD1 (6 bases). The CDR3 is made up of 14 amino acids. Trimming removed 9 bases at V and 4 bases at J, with 14 bases between. Germline CDR1 is SGHNT and CDR2 is YYREEE (reference sequence). Here the CDR3 DNA reads TGTGCCACCCGGGGGCAGGGTTATAATTCACCCCTCCACTTT. Its translation is CATRGQGYNSPLHF.

The V call is TRBV7-9, the J call TRBJ2-7; 7 positions agree with TRBD1. The CDR3 is made up of 13 amino acids. Trimming cost V 4 bases and J 13 bases; bases outside gene matches: 13. Germline CDR1 and CDR2: SEHNR and FQNEAQ (reference sequence). Here the CDR3 DNA reads TGTGCCAGCAGCTCTATAAGGGGGACAGTTATTTACTTC. It codes for CASSSIRGTVIYF.

The chain has TRBV10-1 and TRBJ1-5, with D possibly TRBD1 on 5 matching bases. The V gene lost 7 bases and the J gene lost 2 bases, with 24 bases spanning the gap. This CDR3 is built from 18 residues. Germline V gene lookup returns CDR1 WNHNN and CDR2 SYGVQD (reference sequence). This chain's CDR3 is CASKKVGQGDMGNQPQHF. The CDR3 DNA follows: TGCGCCAGCAAGAAAGTTGGGCAGGGTGATATGGGCAATCAGCCCCAGCATTTT.

The chain recombines TRBV28 with TRBJ1-1, with unresolved D. Germline V gene data show CDR1 as MDHEN and CDR2 as SYDVKM. Trimming pared 4 bases from V and 0 bases from J, leaving 9 bases between. This CDR3 contains 14 residues. Here the CDR3 DNA reads TGTGCCAGCAGTTCATTACAGCTGAACACTGAAGCTTTCTTT. Translating gives CASSSLQLNTEAFF.

The rearrangement joins TRBV5-1 to TRBJ2-1; 9 bases are a match to TRBD1. The trim removed 0 bases at V and 3 bases at J, leaving 10 bases unmatched. Germline values: CDR1 SGHRS, CDR2 YFSETQ. CDR3 length equals 18 residues. CDR3 protein: CASSLGTGAAGLYNEQFF. CDR3 bases: TGCGCCAGCAGCTTGGGGACAGGGGCCGCGGGACTCTACAATGAGCAGTTCTTC.

The chain recombines TRBV28 with TRBJ2-7; no clear D gene. The CDR3 totals 11 residues. Trimming took 6 bases from V and 5 from J, leaving 8 bases between them. In germline, CDR1 is MDHEN, CDR2 SYDVKM. The CDR3 DNA sequence: TGTGCCAGCAGGAAGGAAAACGAGCAGTACTTC. Protein: CASRKENEQYF.

V and J are TRBV14 and TRBJ1-1; maybe TRBD1 (5 bases). Between the trimmed V and J ends, which lost 5 bases and 1 base, there was a span of 8 bases. Germline CDR1 and CDR2: SGHDN and FVKESK. The CDR3 has 13 residues. The CDR3 region is CASSGGWNTEAFF. CDR3 sequence (DNA): TGTGCCAGCAGCGGGGGATGGAACACTGAAGCTTTCTTT.

The V call is TRBV6-2 or TRBV6-3, the J call TRBJ2-1; 8 nucleotides match TRBD2. This CDR3 is built from 15 residues. Looked up from germline, CDR1 is MNHEY and CDR2 is SVGEGT. Trimming removed 5 bases from V and 6 bases from J; junction bases left unmatched: 9. CDR3 residues: CASSMSGSMGNEQFF. CDR3 coding DNA: TGTGCCAGCAGTATGAGCGGGAGTATGGGCAATGAGCAGTTCTTC.

V usage is TRBV7-2 and J usage is TRBJ2-1; D unclear. Germline V gene sequence: CDR1 SGHTA, CDR2 FQGNSA. The V end lost 0 bases, the J end lost 4 bases, and 25 bases lay between the germline ends. CDR3 length: 20 residues. The CDR3 spells CASSLAGALVSRRIYNEQFF. The CDR3, as DNA: TGTGCCAGCAGCTTAGCCGGCGCCTTAGTGTCCCGCCGAATTTACAATGAGCAGTTCTTC.

This rearrangement joins TRBV28 to TRBJ1-5, with D uncertain. Looked up from germline, CDR1 is MDHEN and CDR2 is SYDVKM. V was cut by 6 bases and J by 3 bases, with 15 bases left in between. This CDR3 has 15 residues. CDR3 coding DNA: TGTGCCAGCAGATTTGTACAGAACTTCAATCAGCCCCAGCATTTT. Translation gives CASRFVQNFNQPQHF.

The J gene is TRBJ1-1, the V gene TRBV12-5; D gene ambiguous. This CDR3 comprises 12 residues. V lost 1 base and J lost 3, with 3 bases in between. Per germline, CDR1 LGHNT and CDR2 FRNRAP. In nucleotides, the CDR3 is TGTGCTAGTGGTTTGGAATACACTGAAGCTTTCTTT. It translates to CASGLEYTEAFF.

V is TRBV7-9 and J is TRBJ2-3, with D uncertain. There are 11 residues in the CDR3. CDR1 is SEHNR and CDR2 is FQNEAQ in the germline V gene (reference sequence). The V gene lost 7 bases and the J gene lost 4 bases, with 6 bases spanning the gap. CDR3: CASTSSDTQYF. In DNA form, the CDR3 reads TGTGCCAGCACCTCGTCAGATACGCAGTATTTT.

The chain couples TRBV18 to TRBJ1-4; D uncertain. The CDR3 extends over 13 amino acids. Germline values: CDR1 KGHSH, CDR2 LQKENI. Trimming took 3 bases from V and 8 from J, leaving 10 bases between them. The CDR3: CASSPVFQEKLFF. Here the CDR3 DNA reads TGTGCCAGCTCACCGGTGTTTCAGGAAAAACTGTTTTTT.

The chain uses TRBV19 and TRBJ2-4; D possibly uses TRBD1 or TRBD2 (5 bases each). With 3 bases removed from V and 1 base from J, the gap between germline ends came to 13 bases. The CDR3 consists of 16 residues. The germline gives CDR1 LNHDA, CDR2 SQIVND (reference sequence). As DNA, the CDR3 is TGTGCCAGTAGTATCCGGGCAGAGGGGGCCAAAAACATTCAGTACTTC. As protein: CASSIRAEGAKNIQYF.

The rearrangement joins TRBV10-1 to TRBJ1-3; 7 bases fit TRBD1. The length of the CDR3 is 18 residues. After removal of 5 bases from V and 0 bases from J, the junction contained 13 bases not matched to a gene. CDR1 is WNHNN, CDR2 SYGVQD, per germline (reference sequence). The chain's CDR3 is CASSHTPGRGFSGNTIYF. CDR3 DNA sequence: TGCGCCAGCAGTCACACCCCGGGCAGGGGGTTCTCTGGAAACACCATATATTTT.

The V and J genes are TRBV18 and TRBJ2-7, with no clear D. V was trimmed by 3 bases and J by 3 bases, leaving 3 bases between them. The CDR3 is 11 amino acids. Germline V gives CDR1 KGHSH, CDR2 LQKENI. CDR3 coding DNA: TGTGCCAGCTCACCGGGCTACGAGCAGTACTTC. Translation gives CASSPGYEQYF.

This chain connects TRBV2 to TRBJ2-5, with 9 bases aligning to TRBD1. The CDR3 has 17 amino acids. CDR1 is SNHLY and CDR2 is FYNNEI in the germline V gene. The V and J ends lost 1 base and 1 base, in that order; junction bases with no gene match: 7. The CDR3 spells CASSEGTGAPTQETQYF. The CDR3 DNA is TGTGCCAGCAGTGAAGGGACAGGGGCGCCTACCCAAGAGACCCAGTACTTC. The entire variable domain, with the rest obtained from reference TRBV2 and TRBJ2-5, is as follows: EPEVTQTPSHQVTQMGQEVILRCVPISNHLYFYWYRQILGQKVEFLVSFYNNEISEKSEIFDDQFSVERPDGSNFTLKIRSTKLEDSAMYFCASSEGTGAPTQETQYFGPGTRLLVL.

This rearrangement joins TRBV9 to TRBJ1-5; D uncertain. Trimming took off 4 bases at V and 0 bases at J, with 8 bases between the two ends. The germline gives CDR1 SGDLS, CDR2 YYNGEE. The CDR3 has 14 residues. The DNA for the CDR3 is TGTGCCAGCAGCCACGACGCTAGCAATCAGCCCCAGCATTTT. The encoded protein is CASSHDASNQPQHF. Using reference TRBV9 and TRBJ1-5 for the parts outside the CDR3, the full variable domain is DSGVTQTPKHLITATGQRVTLRCSPRSGDLSVYWYQQSLDQGLQFLIQYYNGEERAKGNILERFSAQQFPDLHSELNLSSLELGDSALYFCASSHDASNQPQHFGDGTRLSIL.

The chain couples TRBV29-1 to TRBJ2-1; D is perhaps TRBD2 (6 bases). Germline values: CDR1 SQVTM, CDR2 ANQGSEA. Trimming removed 3 bases at V and 1 base at J, with 7 bases between. CDR3 length equals 13 residues. The CDR3 nucleotides are TGCAGCGTTGAGGGGGGTTCCTACAATGAGCAGTTCTTC. The encoded protein is CSVEGGSYNEQFF.

This clone was counted between two and nine times. The chain uses TRBV4-3 and TRBJ1-2; D is unclear. The CDR3 length is 16 residues. Germline-derived CDR1 and CDR2 are LGHNA and YSLEER. Trimming took off 0 bases at V and 8 bases at J, with 19 bases between the two ends. The CDR3 DNA reads TGCGCCAGCAGCCAAGACAGTACAACGCCTACGGGAGGCTACACCTTC. Protein product: CASSQDSTTPTGGYTF.

The chain uses TRBV27 and TRBJ2-5; D remains unclear. From germline, CDR1 is MNHEY and CDR2 SMNVEV (reference sequence). Trimming took off 0 bases at V and 0 bases at J, with 2 bases between the two ends. The CDR3 has 13 amino acids. CDR3 loop: CASSLSYQETQYF. CDR3 DNA sequence: TGTGCCAGCAGTTTATCTTACCAAGAGACCCAGTACTTC.